These 9 T cell receptor beta chains were all obtained from the same sample, sequenced in a study of blood T cell repertoires in COVID-19. TCRdb keeps only in-frame clones here, not all; method: immunoSEQ multiplex PCR. The data contain 380,000 or so clones, 86% of them singletons. The sequenced material came from peripheral blood. These receptors all come from a woman in her sixties or seventies with COVID-19, enrolled during active disease.

The chain recombines TRBV13 with TRBJ2-1; D possibly corresponds to TRBD1 (5 bases). Germline assignment: CDR1 PRHDT and CDR2 FYEKMQ (reference sequence). The CDR3 sequence is 17 residues long. V dropped 2 bases and J dropped 9 bases, with 23 bases sitting between them. The CDR3 sequence is CASSLKQGLDYYGEQFF. As DNA, the CDR3 is TGTGCCAGCAGCTTAAAGCAGGGATTAGATTATTACGGTGAGCAGTTCTTC.

This clone was found once. The chain employs TRBV9 and TRBJ1-3; a possible D gene is TRBD1 (5 bases). Per germline, CDR1 SGDLS and CDR2 YYNGEE. Trimming stripped 0 bases from V and 3 bases from J, with 16 bases between. The CDR3 sequence is 17 residues long. The DNA for the CDR3 is TGTGCCAGCAGCGTAGGGGCAGGGATGACATTTGGAAACACCATATATTTT. Translated, it gives CASSVGAGMTFGNTIYF.

The rearrangement links TRBV3-1 (or the pseudogene TRBV3-2) to TRBJ2-7, with TRBD2 identical over 8 bases. Trimming cost V 8 bases and J 0 bases; bases outside gene matches: 3. The CDR3 loop spans 13 amino acids. Germline loops: CDR1 LGHDT, CDR2 YNNKEL (reference sequence). CDR3 residues: CASGRGASYEQYF. DNA for the CDR3: TGTGCCAGCGGGCGGGGGGCCTCCTACGAGCAGTACTTC.

This sequence joins TRBV5-5 and TRBJ1-1; D perhaps matches TRBD1 (6 bases). V was clipped by 4 bases and J by 7 bases, with 11 bases between them. CDR3 length: 12 residues. Germline CDR1 and CDR2: SGHKS and YYEKEE (reference sequence). Here the CDR3 DNA reads TGTGCCAGCAGCGCGGACAGAAGTGAAGCTTTCTTT. Protein: CASSADRSEAFF.

The CDR3 protein is CASSQVTTGELFF. The CDR3 DNA reads TGTGCCAGCAGCCAAGTAACAACCGGGGAGCTGTTTTTT. This chain joins TRBV4-2 and TRBJ2-2; D unclear. Germline V gives CDR1 LGHNA, CDR2 YNFKEQ. Trimming removed 1 base from V and 5 bases from J, with 5 bases in between. The CDR3 loop spans 13 amino acids.

The chain uses TRBV15 and TRBJ2-1; no definite D call. CDR1 LNHNV and CDR2 YYDKDF come from the germline V gene (reference sequence). This CDR3 comprises 12 residues. With 5 bases removed from V and 12 bases from J, the gap between germline ends came to 14 bases. The CDR3 loop is CATSPDLRVQFF. CDR3 sequence (DNA): TGTGCCACCAGCCCGGATTTACGGGTGCAGTTCTTC.

V is TRBV18 and J is TRBJ1-3, with TRBD1 as a possible D gene (5 bases). The CDR3 is made up of 16 amino acids. V gave up 3 bases and J gave up 0 bases, with 12 bases separating them. In germline, CDR1 is KGHSH, CDR2 LQKENI. In DNA, the CDR3 is TGTGCCAGCTCACCCCGCCCGACAGTCTCTGGAAACACCATATATTTT. Its translation: CASSPRPTVSGNTIYF.

J is TRBJ2-3 and V is TRBV2; the match to TRBD2 covers 7 bases. The CDR3 sequence is 16 residues long. Germline V lookup: CDR1 SNHLY, CDR2 FYNNEI. Trimming at V came to 6 bases and at J to 4 bases, leaving 13 bases not matched to a gene. The CDR3 loop reads CASRRRGVLDPDTQYF. Here the CDR3 DNA reads TGTGCCAGCAGACGCCGGGGGGTTCTCGACCCAGATACGCAGTATTTT.

Regarding this clone: Other DNA sequences in this specimen translate into the identical CDR3. This chain connects TRBV10-3 to TRBJ1-1, with TRBD1 matching over 7 bases. CDR1 is ENHRY and CDR2 is SYGVKD in the germline V gene. Trimming at V came to 4 bases and at J to 1 base, leaving 0 bases not matched to a gene. This CDR3 has 13 residues. Here the CDR3 DNA reads TGTGCCATCAGTGGACAGGGGAACACTGAAGCTTTCTTT. Amino acid sequence: CAISGQGNTEAFF.